Included here is one T cell receptor (beta chain) sequence, with context. The antigen is unknown. The record originates from a study of shared clonotypes between healthy human individuals. About the research overall: Serving as donors were a couple of women and a few men, whose ages spanned 18 to 49. Per donor, three plates held CD4 naive cells, three held CD4 memory, two held CD8 naive and one held CD8 memory.

TCRdb's copy holds only in-frame clones and misses some; the assay was immunoSEQ multiplex PCR. The sample includes some 2.1 million clones, 93% of them seen just once. The CDR3 consists of 15 residues. Germline assignment: CDR1 SNHLY and CDR2 FYNNEI. Germline trimming cut 1 base from V and 4 bases from J; bases unmatched to any gene: 4. Study results and caveats: Clonotypes that were shared across four donors made up approximately 5% of naive CD4 clonotypes. Non-shared clonotypes had lower generation probabilities than those shared by all four donors.

CD45RO-negative CD8 cells positively selected for CCR7 made up the naive population, which excluded terminally differentiated effector memory CD45RA+ cells. The rearrangement joins TRBV2 to TRBJ2-7; 10 bases match TRBD1. The receptor comes from a man between 18 and 29 years old in good health. Some clones in this sample may be carry-over from other donors' samples. Sequenced sample: naive CD8+ T cells from PBMCs. CDR3: CASSEVAGQGYEQYF. The CDR3 bases are TGTGCCAGCAGTGAAGTGGCGGGACAGGGGTACGAGCAGTACTTC.